This T cell receptor (beta chain) was sequenced during a study of T cells after yellow fever vaccination. TCRdb fed the 5' RACE reads into MiXCR, producing one record per CDR3 protein. The sample lists around 250,000 distinct CDR3 sequences; less than 9% were seen once. V dropped 6 bases and J dropped 8 bases, with 14 bases sitting between them. The CDR3 loop spans 13 amino acids. This sequence originates from a man aged 25-40 years who received the YFV17D yellow fever vaccine. Sequenced here: CD4+ T cells sorted from PBMCs, sampled 15 days after the yellow fever booster vaccination. J is TRBJ2-4 and V is TRBV12-3 or TRBV12-4; weak D call: TRBD1 (6 bases). The CDR3 sequence is CASRMDSDYIQYF. The CDR3 coding sequence is TGTGCCAGCAGGATGGACAGTGACTACATTCAGTACTTC.